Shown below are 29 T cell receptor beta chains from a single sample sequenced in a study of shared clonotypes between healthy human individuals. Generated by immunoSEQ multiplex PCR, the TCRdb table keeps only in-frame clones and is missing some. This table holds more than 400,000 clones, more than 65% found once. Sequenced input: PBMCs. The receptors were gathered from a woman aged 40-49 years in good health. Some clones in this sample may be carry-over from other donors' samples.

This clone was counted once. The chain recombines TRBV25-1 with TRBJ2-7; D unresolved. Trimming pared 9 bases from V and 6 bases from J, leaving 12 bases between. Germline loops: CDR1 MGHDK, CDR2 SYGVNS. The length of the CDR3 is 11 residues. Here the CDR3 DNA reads TGTGCCAGTACCTGGACGGGCGAGCAGTACTTC. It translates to CASTWTGEQYF.

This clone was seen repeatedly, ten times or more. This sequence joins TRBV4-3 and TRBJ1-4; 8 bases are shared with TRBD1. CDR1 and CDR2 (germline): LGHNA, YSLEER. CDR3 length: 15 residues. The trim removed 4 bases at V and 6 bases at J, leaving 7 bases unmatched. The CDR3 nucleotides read TGCGCCAGCAGCCCAACAGGGGGTTGGGATGAAAAACTGTTTTTT. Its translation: CASSPTGGWDEKLFF.

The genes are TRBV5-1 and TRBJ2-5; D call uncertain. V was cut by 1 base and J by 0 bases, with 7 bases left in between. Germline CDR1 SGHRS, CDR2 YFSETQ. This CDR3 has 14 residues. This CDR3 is CASSLFGYQETQYF. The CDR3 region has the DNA TGCGCCAGCAGCTTGTTTGGGTACCAAGAGACCCAGTACTTC.

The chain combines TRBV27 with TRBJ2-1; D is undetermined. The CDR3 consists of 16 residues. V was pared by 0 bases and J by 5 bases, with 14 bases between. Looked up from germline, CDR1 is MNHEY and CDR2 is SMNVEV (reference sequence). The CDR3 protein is CASSLSSRALHNEQFF. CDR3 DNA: TGTGCCAGCAGTTTATCCAGCCGGGCGCTCCACAATGAGCAGTTCTTC.

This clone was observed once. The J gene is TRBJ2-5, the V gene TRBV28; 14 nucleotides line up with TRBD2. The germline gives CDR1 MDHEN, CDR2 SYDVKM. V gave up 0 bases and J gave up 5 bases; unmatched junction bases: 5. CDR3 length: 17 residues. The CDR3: CASSLWGTSGSGETQYF. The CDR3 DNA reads TGTGCCAGCAGTTTATGGGGGACTAGCGGGAGTGGGGAGACCCAGTACTTC.

This CDR3 is CASSIGQGRNQPQHF. CDR3 coding DNA: TGTGCCAGTAGTATCGGACAGGGCCGCAATCAGCCCCAGCATTTT. The rearrangement links TRBV19 to TRBJ1-5, with 8 positions matching TRBD1. V shed 3 bases and J 2 bases; nucleotides not matched to a gene: 3. Per the germline V gene, CDR1 is LNHDA and CDR2 is SQIVND (reference sequence). The CDR3 has 15 amino acids.

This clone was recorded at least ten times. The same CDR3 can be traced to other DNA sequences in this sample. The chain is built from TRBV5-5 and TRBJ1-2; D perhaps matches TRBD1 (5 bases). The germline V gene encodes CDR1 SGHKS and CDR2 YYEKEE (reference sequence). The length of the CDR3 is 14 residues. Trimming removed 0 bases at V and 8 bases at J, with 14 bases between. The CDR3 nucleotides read TGTGCCAGCAGCTTGGAAGGGGCTCCGAGAGGCTACACCTTC. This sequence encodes CASSLEGAPRGYTF. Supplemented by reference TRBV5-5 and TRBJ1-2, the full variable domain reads DAGVTQSPTHLIKTRGQQVTLRCSPISGHKSVSWYQQVLGQGPQFIFQYYEKEERGRGNFPDRFSARQFPNYSSELNVNALLLGDSALYLCASSLEGAPRGYTFGSGTRLTVV.

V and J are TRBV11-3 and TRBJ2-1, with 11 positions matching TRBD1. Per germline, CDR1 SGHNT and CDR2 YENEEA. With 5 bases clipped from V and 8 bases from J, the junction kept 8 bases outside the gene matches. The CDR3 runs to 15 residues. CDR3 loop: CASSHGTGGRDEQFF. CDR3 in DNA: TGTGCCAGCAGCCATGGGACAGGGGGTCGCGATGAGCAGTTCTTC.

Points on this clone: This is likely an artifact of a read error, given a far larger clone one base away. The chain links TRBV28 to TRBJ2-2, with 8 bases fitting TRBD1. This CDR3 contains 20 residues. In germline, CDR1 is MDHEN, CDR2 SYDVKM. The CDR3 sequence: CASSLSSSRTGPTNTGELLF. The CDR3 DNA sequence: TGTGCCAGCAGTTTATCCTCCTCCCGGACAGGGCCAACGAACACCGGGGAGCTGCTTTTT.

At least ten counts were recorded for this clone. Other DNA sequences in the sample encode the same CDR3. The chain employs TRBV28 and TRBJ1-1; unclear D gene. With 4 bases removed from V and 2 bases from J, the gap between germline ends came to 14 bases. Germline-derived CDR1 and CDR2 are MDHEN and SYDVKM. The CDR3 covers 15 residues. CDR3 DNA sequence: TGTGCCAGCAGTTCTCCAGGCGGGTTTAACACTGAAGCTTTCTTT. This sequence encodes CASSSPGGFNTEAFF.

The CDR3 nucleotides read TGTGCCAGCAGCCCCCTCATGACTAGGTCTACGCAGTATTTT. Residues: CASSPLMTRSTQYF. This chain connects TRBV7-2 to TRBJ2-3; tentative D call: TRBD2 (6 bases). The CDR3 has 14 amino acids. Trimming removed 5 bases from V and 8 bases from J, with 17 bases in between. Per germline, CDR1 SGHTA and CDR2 FQGNSA.

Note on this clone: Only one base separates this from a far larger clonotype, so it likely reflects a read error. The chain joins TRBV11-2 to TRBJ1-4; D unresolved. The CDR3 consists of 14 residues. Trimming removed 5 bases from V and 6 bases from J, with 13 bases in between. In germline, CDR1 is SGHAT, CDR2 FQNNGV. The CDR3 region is CASSAKGGHEKLFF. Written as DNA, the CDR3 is TGTGCCAGCAGCGCCAAGGGAGGACATGAAAAACTGTTTTTT.

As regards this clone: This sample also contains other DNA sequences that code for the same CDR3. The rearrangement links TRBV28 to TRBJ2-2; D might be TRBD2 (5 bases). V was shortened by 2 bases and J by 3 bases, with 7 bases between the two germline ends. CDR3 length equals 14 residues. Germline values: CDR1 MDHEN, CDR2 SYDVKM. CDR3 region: CASSLEGYTGELFF. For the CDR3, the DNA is TGTGCCAGCAGTTTAGAGGGCTACACCGGGGAGCTGTTTTTT.

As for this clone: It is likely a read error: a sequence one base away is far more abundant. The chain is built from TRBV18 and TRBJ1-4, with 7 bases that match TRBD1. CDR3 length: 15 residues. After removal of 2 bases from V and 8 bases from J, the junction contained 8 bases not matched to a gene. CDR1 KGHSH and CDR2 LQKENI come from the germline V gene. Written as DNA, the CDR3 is TGTGCCAGCTCACCAGGCGGGACAGTGGACGAAAAACTGTTTTTT. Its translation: CASSPGGTVDEKLFF.

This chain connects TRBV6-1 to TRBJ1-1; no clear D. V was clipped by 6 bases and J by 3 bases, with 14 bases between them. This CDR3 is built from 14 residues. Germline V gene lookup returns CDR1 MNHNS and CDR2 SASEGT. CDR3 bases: TGTGCCAGCAGCTTAACGGGTCAATACACTGAAGCTTTCTTT. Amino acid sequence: CASSLTGQYTEAFF.

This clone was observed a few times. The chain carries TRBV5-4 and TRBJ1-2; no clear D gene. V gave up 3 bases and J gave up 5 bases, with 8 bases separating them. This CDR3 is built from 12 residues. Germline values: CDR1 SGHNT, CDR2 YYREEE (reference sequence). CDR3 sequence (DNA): TGTGCCAGCAGCTCTGAGGAGTATGGCTACACCTTC. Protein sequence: CASSSEEYGYTF.

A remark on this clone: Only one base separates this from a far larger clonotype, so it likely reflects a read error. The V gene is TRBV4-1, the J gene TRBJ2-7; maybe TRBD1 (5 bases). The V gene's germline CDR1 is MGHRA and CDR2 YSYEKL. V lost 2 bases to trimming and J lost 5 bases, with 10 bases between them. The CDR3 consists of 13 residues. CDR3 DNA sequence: TGCGCCAGCAGCCAACTAGTGGGGCACGAGCAGTACTTC. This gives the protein CASSQLVGHEQYF.

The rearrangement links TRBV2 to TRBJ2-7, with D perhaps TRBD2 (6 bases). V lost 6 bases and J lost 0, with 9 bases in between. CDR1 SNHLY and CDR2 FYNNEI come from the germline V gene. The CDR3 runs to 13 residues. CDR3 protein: CASSAGLSYEQYF. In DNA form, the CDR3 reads TGTGCCAGCAGCGCGGGGCTCTCCTACGAGCAGTACTTC. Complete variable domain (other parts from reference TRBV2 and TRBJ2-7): EPEVTQTPSHQVTQMGQEVILRCVPISNHLYFYWYRQILGQKVEFLVSFYNNEISEKSEIFDDQFSVERPDGSNFTLKIRSTKLEDSAMYFCASSAGLSYEQYFGPGTRLTVT.

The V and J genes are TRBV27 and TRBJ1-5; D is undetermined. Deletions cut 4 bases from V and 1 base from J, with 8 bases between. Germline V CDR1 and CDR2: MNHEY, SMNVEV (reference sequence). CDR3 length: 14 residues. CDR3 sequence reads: CASSSADSNQPQHF. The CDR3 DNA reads TGTGCCAGCAGTTCGGCGGACAGCAATCAGCCCCAGCATTTT.

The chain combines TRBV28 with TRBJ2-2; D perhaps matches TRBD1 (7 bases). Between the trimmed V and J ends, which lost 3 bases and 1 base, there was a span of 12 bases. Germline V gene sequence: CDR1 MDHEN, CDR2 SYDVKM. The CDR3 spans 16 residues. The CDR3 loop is CASSFGGTENTGELFF. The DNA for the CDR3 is TGTGCCAGCAGTTTTGGAGGGACAGAGAACACCGGGGAGCTGTTTTTT.

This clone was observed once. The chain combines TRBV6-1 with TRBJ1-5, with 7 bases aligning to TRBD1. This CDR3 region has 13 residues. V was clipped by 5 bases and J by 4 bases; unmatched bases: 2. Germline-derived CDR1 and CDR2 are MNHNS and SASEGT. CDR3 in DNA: TGTGCCAGCAGTTTACAGGGGAATCAGCCCCAGCATTTT. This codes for CASSLQGNQPQHF.

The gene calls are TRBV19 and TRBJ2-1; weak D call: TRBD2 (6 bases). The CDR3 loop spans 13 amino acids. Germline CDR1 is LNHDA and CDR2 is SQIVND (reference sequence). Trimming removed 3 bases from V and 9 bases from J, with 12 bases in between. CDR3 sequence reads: CASSIFGGAEQFF. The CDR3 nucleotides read TGTGCCAGTAGTATTTTTGGAGGGGCTGAGCAGTTCTTC.

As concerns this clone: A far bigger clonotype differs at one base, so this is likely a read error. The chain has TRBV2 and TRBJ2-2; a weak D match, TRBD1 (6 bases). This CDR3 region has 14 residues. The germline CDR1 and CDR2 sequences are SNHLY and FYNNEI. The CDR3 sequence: CTSSETGSTGELFF. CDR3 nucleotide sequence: TGTACCAGCAGTGAAACAGGGAGTACCGGGGAGCTGTTTTTT.

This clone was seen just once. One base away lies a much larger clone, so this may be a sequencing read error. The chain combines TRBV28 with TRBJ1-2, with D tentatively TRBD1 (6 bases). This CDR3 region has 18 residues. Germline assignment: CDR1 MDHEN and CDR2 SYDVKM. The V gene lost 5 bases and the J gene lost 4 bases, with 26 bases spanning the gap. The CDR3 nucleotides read TGTGCCAGCAGTCCTATCTCCCGGGACAAGGGGCGAATCTATGGCTACACCTTC. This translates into CASSPISRDKGRIYGYTF.

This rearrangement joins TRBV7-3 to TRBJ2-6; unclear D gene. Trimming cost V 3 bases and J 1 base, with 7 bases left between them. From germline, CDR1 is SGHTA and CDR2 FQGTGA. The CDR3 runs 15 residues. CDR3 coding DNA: TGTGCCAGCAGCTTGCCCCAATCTGGGGCCAACGTCCTGACTTTC. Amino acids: CASSLPQSGANVLTF. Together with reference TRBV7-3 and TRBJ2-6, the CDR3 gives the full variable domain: GAGVSQTPSNKVTEKGKYVELRCDPISGHTALYWYRQSLGQGPEFLIYFQGTGAADDSGLPNDRFFAVRPEGSVSTLKIQRTERGDSAVYLCASSLPQSGANVLTFGAGSRLTVL.

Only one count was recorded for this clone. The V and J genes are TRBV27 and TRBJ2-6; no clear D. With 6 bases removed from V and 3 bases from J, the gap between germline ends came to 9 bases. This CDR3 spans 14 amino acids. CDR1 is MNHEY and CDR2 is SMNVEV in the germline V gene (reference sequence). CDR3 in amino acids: CASRINLGANVLTF. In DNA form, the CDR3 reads TGTGCCAGCAGGATAAATCTTGGGGCCAACGTCCTGACTTTC.

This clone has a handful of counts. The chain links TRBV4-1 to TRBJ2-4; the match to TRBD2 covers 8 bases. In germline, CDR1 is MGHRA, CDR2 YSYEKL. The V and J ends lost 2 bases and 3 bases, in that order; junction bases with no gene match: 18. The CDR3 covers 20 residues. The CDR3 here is CASSQLPSLPGREGKNIQYF. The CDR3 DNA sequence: TGCGCCAGCAGCCAACTCCCCTCCCTCCCGGGTCGGGAGGGCAAAAACATTCAGTACTTC.

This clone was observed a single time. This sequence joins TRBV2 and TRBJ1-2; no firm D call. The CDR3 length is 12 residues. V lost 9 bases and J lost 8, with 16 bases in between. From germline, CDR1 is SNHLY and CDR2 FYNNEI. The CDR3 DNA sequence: TGTGCCAGTGGGGTGGCTTTCGGGGGCTACACCTTC. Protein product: CASGVAFGGYTF.

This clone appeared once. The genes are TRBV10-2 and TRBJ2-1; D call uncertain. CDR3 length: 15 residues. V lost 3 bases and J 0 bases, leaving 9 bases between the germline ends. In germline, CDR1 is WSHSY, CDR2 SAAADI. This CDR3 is CASSDWVISYNEQFF. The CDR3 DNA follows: TGCGCCAGCAGTGATTGGGTGATCTCCTACAATGAGCAGTTCTTC.